This T cell receptor beta chain was identified in a study of blood T cell repertoires in COVID-19. For the study at large: Material from acute and convalescent COVID-19 was sourced from the United States, Italy and Spain. Nucleic acid was either cDNA or gDNA, and it came from T cells, B-cell-depleted T cells, or PBMCs.

Germline V gene sequence: CDR1 KGHSH, CDR2 LQKENI. This CDR3 has 18 amino acids. V lost 2 bases, J lost 11 bases, and 17 bases stayed unmatched. Per the original methods: Quantification of nucleated cells was approximated via reference gene primer amplification. The repertoire was sequenced with immunoSEQ multiplex PCR; TCRdb's copy has only in-frame clones and lacks some. V, J and clone size are those of that table, while D and trimming were read from the DNA. This sample carries tens of thousands of clones, 75% to 90% of them seen once, and the ten largest clones take roughly 13%. This TCR derives from a human donor with acute or convalescent COVID-19. The donor label of this sample is uncertain. The V call is TRBV18, the J call TRBJ1-6; TRBD1 matches 8 bases. The sequencing sample was made of peripheral blood. CDR3 in DNA: TGTGCCAGCTCACCAAGGGGGTTGGAGGCAGGGGGCACGGCACCCCTCCACTTT. This encodes CASSPRGLEAGGTAPLHF. Using reference TRBV18 and TRBJ1-6 for the parts outside the CDR3, the full variable domain is NAGVMQNPRHLVRRRGQEARLRCSPMKGHSHVYWYRQLPEEGLKFMVYLQKENIIDESGMPKERFSAEFPKEGPSILRIQQVVRGDSAAYFCASSPRGLEAGGTAPLHFGNGTRLTVT.